The sequence of this T cell receptor (beta chain) was determined in a study of cytomegalovirus exposure and HLA in healthy donors. General study findings and limits: Fewer N-insertions (relative to the roughly 720-donor mean) were reportedly seen in an Asian-associated ancestry cluster in a later analysis. It was only CMV serostatus that was available as immune exposure information. Later analysis associated a missense DCLRE1C variant with TCR beta V- and J-gene trimming.

With 5 bases removed from V and 1 base from J, the gap between germline ends came to 11 bases. Germline lookup yields CDR1 SGHTA and CDR2 FQGTGA. The CDR3 is 14 residues long. The primer mix had 60 Vbeta and 13 Jbeta primers. Libraries were prepared by immunoSEQ multiplex PCR; TCRdb keeps only in-frame clonotypes and omits some of them. The repertoire holds 90,000 to 100,000 clones, with 65% as singletons. Only a few counts were recorded for this clone. Its antigen is still unknown. This sequence originates from a boy aged 5-17 years in good health and CMV-seropositive. Sequenced sample: PBMCs. The gene calls are TRBV7-3 and TRBJ1-1; no reliable D call. CDR3 protein: CASSRDGRNTEAFF. DNA of the CDR3: TGTGCCAGCAGCCGAGACGGGAGGAACACTGAAGCTTTCTTT.